The 32 T cell receptor beta chains given below trace back to one sample, sequenced in a study of blood T cell repertoires in COVID-19. Assay: immunoSEQ multiplex PCR; the TCRdb copy retains only in-frame clones and omits some. The sample lists more than 95,000 clones, more than 75% occurring once. Sequenced sample: peripheral blood. The receptor set was obtained from a man between 60 and 75 years old with acute or convalescent COVID-19.

The chain combines TRBV5-4 with TRBJ1-2; tentative D call: TRBD1 (5 bases). The germline V and J ends were trimmed by 2 bases and 5 bases, with 13 bases remaining between them. Germline V lookup: CDR1 SGHNT, CDR2 YYREEE (reference sequence). The CDR3 runs to 14 residues. The CDR3 protein is CASSFPKGTYGYTF. CDR3 in DNA: TGTGCCAGCAGCTTTCCAAAGGGGACTTATGGCTACACCTTC.

The rearrangement uses TRBV28 and TRBJ1-1; perhaps TRBD1 as D (6 bases). The germline V and J ends were trimmed by 3 bases and 4 bases, with 9 bases remaining between them. Per the germline V gene, CDR1 is MDHEN and CDR2 is SYDVKM. The CDR3 has 13 residues. CDR3 DNA sequence: TGTGCCAGCAGTTTGGGGGGGCCCACTGAAGCTTTCTTT. Translated, it gives CASSLGGPTEAFF. The full variable domain, its missing parts supplied by reference TRBV28 and TRBJ1-1, is DVKVTQSSRYLVKRTGEKVFLECVQDMDHENMFWYRQDPGLGLRLIYFSYDVKMKEKGDIPEGYSVSREKKERFSLILESASTNQTSMYLCASSLGGPTEAFFGQGTRLTVV.

The chain carries TRBV7-9 and TRBJ2-7; 8 nucleotides agree with TRBD1. V lost 6 bases and J lost 6; bases outside the gene matches: 13. The CDR3 spans 15 residues. CDR1 is SEHNR and CDR2 is FQNEAQ in the germline V gene (reference sequence). CDR3 nucleotides: TGTGCCAGCAGTCAACCTGGGACAGGACTCAGCGAGCAGTACTTC. Protein sequence: CASSQPGTGLSEQYF.

The chain is built from TRBV2 and TRBJ1-5; TRBD1 agrees at 8 bases. Germline V gives CDR1 SNHLY, CDR2 FYNNEI. The CDR3 consists of 14 residues. The V segment lost 6 bases and the J segment 6 bases; nucleotides outside the gene matches: 7. CDR3 in amino acids: CASSQTGAGQPQHF. The CDR3 bases are TGTGCCAGCAGCCAGACAGGGGCTGGTCAGCCCCAGCATTTT.

The chain couples TRBV28 to TRBJ1-1, with D perhaps matching TRBD1 (6 bases). In germline, CDR1 is MDHEN, CDR2 SYDVKM. Trimming took off 4 bases at V and 5 bases at J, with 20 bases between the two ends. The CDR3 is made up of 16 amino acids. The CDR3 here is CASSSSGTPEGTEAFF. The CDR3 nucleotides are TGTGCCAGCAGTTCCTCCGGGACACCCGAGGGGACTGAAGCTTTCTTT.

The rearrangement links TRBV29-1 to TRBJ2-1, with 11 bases identical to TRBD1. This CDR3 has 14 amino acids. Germline CDR1 is SQVTM and CDR2 is ANQGSEA. The ends lost 7 bases at V and 1 base at J; junction bases unmatched: 3. CDR3: CSAGQGASYNEQFF. The CDR3, as DNA: TGCAGCGCCGGACAGGGGGCATCCTACAATGAGCAGTTCTTC.

The chain has TRBV21-1 and TRBJ2-7; the listed D gene, TRBD1, was not tested against the DNA. TRBV21-1 is flagged as a pseudogene. This CDR3 region has 15 residues. CDR3 loop: CASSIQAPSPYEQYV. The CDR3, as DNA: TGTGCCAGCAGCATCCAGGCCCCTTCCCCCTACGAGCAGTACGTC.

The V and J genes are TRBV27 and TRBJ2-4; the match to TRBD1 covers 7 bases. The length of the CDR3 is 20 residues. In germline, CDR1 is MNHEY, CDR2 SMNVEV (reference sequence). Germline trimming cut 0 bases from V and 0 bases from J; bases unmatched to any gene: 14. CDR3 sequence: CASSLSGGPRGTLAKNIQYF. The CDR3 nucleotides read TGTGCCAGCAGTTTATCTGGAGGTCCCAGGGGGACCCTAGCCAAAAACATTCAGTACTTC.

This chain connects TRBV14 to TRBJ2-7, with TRBD1 identical over 10 bases. Germline loops: CDR1 SGHDN, CDR2 FVKESK. CDR3 length: 15 residues. V gave up 4 bases and J gave up 2 bases; unmatched junction bases: 5. CDR3 loop: CASSRPGQGTYEQYF. CDR3 nucleotides: TGTGCCAGCAGCCGACCGGGACAGGGGACCTACGAGCAGTACTTC.

The chain joins TRBV27 to TRBJ2-7, with TRBD2 as a possible D gene (5 bases). Trimming removed 3 bases at V and 7 bases at J, with 13 bases between. This CDR3 is 13 amino acids long. CDR1 MNHEY and CDR2 SMNVEV come from the germline V gene (reference sequence). The CDR3 reads CASSFSPGWEQYV. CDR3 coding DNA: TGTGCCAGCAGTTTCTCCCCGGGATGGGAGCAGTACGTC.

This clone was detected only a few times. V and J are TRBV27 and TRBJ2-2; 15 bases are shared with TRBD2. Germline assignment: CDR1 MNHEY and CDR2 SMNVEV (reference sequence). This CDR3 contains 17 residues. The junction had 8 bases not matched to a gene; V was cut back by 6 bases and J by 6 bases. CDR3 loop: CASSRTSGRVSPGELFF. DNA for the CDR3: TGTGCCAGCAGCCGGACTAGCGGGAGGGTTTCGCCCGGGGAGCTGTTTTTT.

This clone was picked up a small number of times. The CDR3 DNA follows: TGTGCCAGCAGGGAGACAGGGGCCGGGGAGCTGTTTTTT. Translation gives CASRETGAGELFF. This chain uses TRBV6-5 with TRBJ2-2, with 8 bases matching TRBD1. V lost 6 bases to trimming and J lost 6 bases; unmatched junction nucleotides: 3. From germline, CDR1 is MNHEY and CDR2 SVGAGI. This CDR3 spans 13 amino acids.

This clone was detected once. V gene TRBV24-1 combines with J gene TRBJ2-1, with 13 bases matching TRBD2. Per germline, CDR1 KGHDR and CDR2 SFDVKD. The CDR3 sequence is 15 residues long. Trimming took 4 bases from V and 10 from J; bases not matched to a gene: 6. For the CDR3, the DNA is TGTGCCACCAGTGACCGGACTAGCGGGAGTCGCGAGCAGTTCTTC. It specifies CATSDRTSGSREQFF.

This chain links TRBV5-1 with TRBJ1-1; D is unresolved. The CDR3 extends over 13 amino acids. Germline CDR1 SGHRS, CDR2 YFSETQ. V was shortened by 0 bases and J by 7 bases, with 10 bases between the two germline ends. CDR3 sequence (DNA): TGCGCCAGCAGCTTGGAAGTGACAAATGAAGCTTTCTTT. It codes for CASSLEVTNEAFF.

This chain joins TRBV4-1 and TRBJ1-5, with TRBD1 matching 10 bases. Trimming took 2 bases from V and 6 from J; bases not matched to a gene: 4. The V gene's germline CDR1 is MGHRA and CDR2 YSYEKL. The CDR3 is 15 amino acids. The CDR3, as DNA: TGCGCCAGCAGCCAACTGACAGGGGGCGGTCAGCCCCAGCATTTT. It is translated as CASSQLTGGGQPQHF.

V is TRBV5-3 and J is TRBJ2-1, with D perhaps TRBD2 (6 bases). TRBV5-3 is sorted into the ORF group, with uncertain function. The CDR3 sequence is 12 residues long. The V end lost 7 bases, the J end lost 4 bases, and 9 bases lay between the germline ends. CDR3 region: CARGTFYNEQFF. Written as DNA, the CDR3 is TGTGCCAGAGGGACTTTTTACAATGAGCAGTTCTTC.

The sample holds a few counts of this clone. This chain links TRBV5-5 with TRBJ1-5, with 8 bases aligning to TRBD1. Trimming removed 4 bases from V and 1 base from J; junction bases left unmatched: 13. Germline V gene sequence: CDR1 SGHKS, CDR2 YYEKEE (reference sequence). The CDR3 has 18 residues. This CDR3 is CASSDKGQAFLSNQPQHF. As DNA, the CDR3 is TGTGCCAGCAGCGACAAGGGACAGGCATTCCTAAGCAATCAGCCCCAGCATTTT.

The chain has TRBV28 and TRBJ2-2; D may be TRBD1 (5 bases). CDR1 is MDHEN and CDR2 is SYDVKM in the germline V gene. Trimming left V 4 bases short and J 8 bases short, with 17 bases between. The CDR3 totals 15 residues. The CDR3 is CASSSPKGSTGELFF. In DNA form, the CDR3 reads TGTGCCAGCAGTTCCCCCAAGGGGTCTACGGGGGAGCTGTTTTTT. Full variable domain (missing parts from reference TRBV28 and TRBJ2-2): DVKVTQSSRYLVKRTGEKVFLECVQDMDHENMFWYRQDPGLGLRLIYFSYDVKMKEKGDIPEGYSVSREKKERFSLILESASTNQTSMYLCASSSPKGSTGELFFGEGSRLTVL.

The gene calls are TRBV27 and TRBJ1-6; TRBD1 agrees at 7 bases. Germline V gives CDR1 MNHEY, CDR2 SMNVEV (reference sequence). Trimming at V came to 6 bases and at J to 8 bases, leaving 22 bases not matched to a gene. The CDR3 contains 19 residues. CDR3 sequence: CASSPIKGPRTGLYSPLHF. For the CDR3, the DNA is TGTGCCAGCAGCCCGATTAAAGGGCCTCGGACAGGACTTTATTCACCCCTCCACTTT.

The rearrangement links TRBV24-1 to TRBJ2-5, with 8 bases fitting TRBD1. Looked up from germline, CDR1 is KGHDR and CDR2 is SFDVKD. V lost 8 bases to trimming and J lost 2 bases; unmatched junction nucleotides: 9. CDR3 length: 15 amino acids. The CDR3 region has the DNA TGTGCCACCAAGGCCCCAACAGGGGGACAAGAGACCCAGTACTTC. Translating gives CATKAPTGGQETQYF.

This rearrangement joins TRBV9 to TRBJ2-1; 14 bases fit TRBD2. This CDR3 region has 17 residues. Germline CDR1 SGDLS, CDR2 YYNGEE. J gave up 3 bases and V 3 bases, and 5 bases lay outside the gene matches. CDR3 in DNA: TGTGCCAGCAGCGATGGACTAGCGGGAGGACGCTACAATGAGCAGTTCTTC. It codes for CASSDGLAGGRYNEQFF.

The chain employs TRBV15 and TRBJ2-1; 12 bases map to TRBD2. The J segment lost 9 bases and the V segment lost 1 base, leaving 4 bases of the junction unmatched. This CDR3 contains 15 residues. Per germline, CDR1 LNHNV and CDR2 YYDKDF (reference sequence). The CDR3 coding sequence is TGTGCCACCAGCAGAGGGACTAGCGGGAACCTTGAGCAGTTCTTC. The encoded protein is CATSRGTSGNLEQFF. Drawing the rest from reference TRBV15 and TRBJ2-1, the complete variable domain is DAMVIQNPRYQVTQFGKPVTLSCSQTLNHNVMYWYQQKSSQAPKLLFHYYDKDFNNEADTPDNFQSRRPNTSFCFLDIRSPGLGDTAMYLCATSRGTSGNLEQFFGPGTRLTVL.

The chain links TRBV4-1 to TRBJ2-1; the match to TRBD2 covers 10 bases. The V gene's germline CDR1 is MGHRA and CDR2 YSYEKL. V lost 2 bases and J lost 7; bases outside the gene matches: 5. The CDR3 spans 15 residues. The CDR3 DNA is TGCGCCAGCAGCCAACTAGCGGGAGTGGGGAATGAGCAGTTCTTC. Amino acid sequence: CASSQLAGVGNEQFF.

This clone was recorded only once. The chain has TRBV5-8 and TRBJ2-1; 16 bases are a match to TRBD2. The CDR3 sequence is 15 residues long. V lost 3 bases to trimming and J lost 8 bases; unmatched junction nucleotides: 2. Germline V CDR1 and CDR2: SGHTS, YDEGEE. The CDR3 bases are TGTGCCAGCAGCTCAGGGACTAGCGGGAGGGATGAGCAGTTCTTC. Its translation: CASSSGTSGRDEQFF.

The chain links TRBV6-5 to TRBJ1-6, with 8 nucleotides matching TRBD1. V dropped 6 bases and J dropped 9; count of bases not matched to a gene: 7. The CDR3 totals 14 residues. Germline assignment: CDR1 MNHEY and CDR2 SVGAGI. The CDR3: CASSRTGRTSPLHF. The CDR3 bases are TGTGCCAGCAGCCGGACAGGGCGTACTTCACCCCTCCACTTT.

The chain employs TRBV5-5 and TRBJ2-7; D possibly corresponds to TRBD1 (6 bases). CDR3 length: 13 residues. V lost 1 base, J lost 7 bases, and 12 bases lay in between. Germline-derived CDR1 and CDR2 are SGHKS and YYEKEE (reference sequence). CDR3 sequence: CASSLKWQGEQYF. CDR3 bases: TGTGCCAGCAGCTTGAAGTGGCAGGGGGAGCAGTACTTC.

This clone has a single count. This rearrangement joins TRBV5-8 to TRBJ1-1; D is uncertain. Germline V gene sequence: CDR1 SGHTS, CDR2 YDEGEE. The CDR3 runs to 13 residues. V gave up 4 bases and J gave up 4 bases, with 11 bases separating them. Here the CDR3 reads CASSPLTVTEAFF. CDR3 sequence (DNA): TGTGCCAGCAGCCCCCTTACAGTCACTGAAGCTTTCTTT.

A remark on this clone: This clone may be a read error of a much larger clone one base away. Other DNA variants within this sample encode the same CDR3. The chain combines TRBV12-3 or TRBV12-4 with TRBJ1-1; D is possibly TRBD1 (6 bases). The CDR3 covers 13 residues. V was clipped by 6 bases and J by 8 bases, with 16 bases between them. The CDR3 spells CASSQQGRGEAFF. CDR3 nucleotide sequence: TGTGCCAGCAGCCAACAGGGTCGAGGCGAAGCTTTCTTT.

The V and J genes are TRBV19 and TRBJ1-5; no firm D call. V was trimmed by 6 bases and J by 2 bases, leaving 14 bases between them. This CDR3 region has 15 residues. CDR1 is LNHDA, CDR2 SQIVND, per germline (reference sequence). CDR3 nucleotide sequence: TGTGCCAGTAGCATAAGCCCTGGTGGCAATCAGCCCCAGCATTTT. This gives the protein CASSISPGGNQPQHF.

This clone has a single count. The chain combines TRBV19 with TRBJ1-5; 8 bases are a match to TRBD1. The V gene's germline CDR1 is LNHDA and CDR2 SQIVND (reference sequence). Germline trimming cut 1 base from V and 6 bases from J; bases unmatched to any gene: 11. The CDR3 extends over 17 amino acids. As DNA, the CDR3 is TGTGCCAGTAGTATAGTCAGGGACAGGTTGTTAGGTCAGCCCCAGCATTTT. It codes for CASSIVRDRLLGQPQHF.

This clone was found once. V gene TRBV4-2 combines with J gene TRBJ2-7; a possible D gene is TRBD2 (6 bases). V gave up 6 bases and J gave up 0 bases, with 15 bases separating them. The CDR3 spans 15 residues. Germline lookup yields CDR1 LGHNA and CDR2 YNFKEQ. Here the CDR3 DNA reads TGTGCCAGCAGTCCCTCGAATAGCGGCTCCTACGAGCAGTACTTC. It is translated as CASSPSNSGSYEQYF.

CDR3 in DNA: TGTGCCAGCAGTGAGCTGGGACAGAACTATGGCTACACCTTC. The encoded protein is CASSELGQNYGYTF. The chain uses TRBV6-1 and TRBJ1-2, with 7 bases lining up with TRBD1. Germline lookup yields CDR1 MNHNS and CDR2 SASEGT. The CDR3 sequence is 14 residues long. Trimming at V came to 3 bases and at J to 2 bases, leaving 3 bases not matched to a gene.